This T cell receptor beta chain was obtained from a study of shared clonotypes between healthy human individuals. The CDR3 covers 13 residues. Trimming took off 4 bases at V and 1 base at J, with 10 bases between the two ends. CDR1 is GTSNPN and CDR2 is SVGIG in the germline V gene (reference sequence). For this clone: Its target is not known.

At a deep level, the assay was run. Measured with immunoSEQ multiplex PCR; TCRdb has only the in-frame clones, and not every one. The data hold about 1.5 million clones, with around 97% observed a single time. All of the donors resided in Nashville, Tennessee, and each was a Caucasian adult. The study's findings and limits: The researchers took only blood, and tissue repertoires probably look different.

The TCR sequence derives from a man in his thirties or forties in good health. Sequenced material: naive CD4+ T cells sorted from blood. Subset meaning: CD45RA+ positively selected. This sequence joins TRBV30 and TRBJ1-1; D gene unclear. This chain's CDR3 is CAWKFDRNTEAFF. CDR3 nucleotide sequence: TGTGCCTGGAAATTTGACCGGAACACTGAAGCTTTCTTT. Drawing the rest from reference TRBV30 and TRBJ1-1, the complete variable domain is SQTIHQWPATLVQPVGSPLSLECTVEGTSNPNLYWYRQAAGRGLQLLFYSVGIGQISSEVPQNLSASRPQDRQFILSSKKLLLSDSGFYLCAWKFDRNTEAFFGQGTRLTVV.